This is a list of T cell receptor beta chains from one sample in a study of blood T cells in healthy people across ages. MiXCR, run by TCRdb on the 5' RACE reads, gives a single entry per CDR3 protein. The data contain hundreds of thousands of distinct CDR3 sequences, 30% to 45% of them singletons. The sequenced sample was blood. The source of these receptors is a man aged 18 to 29 in good health. Each CDR3 is given with its conserved first and last residue. The D gene is left open where the match is weak. Size values are once, few and many counts, or a class for expanded clones, and some rows have none.

TRBD2 TRBJ2-1 TRBV12-3/TRBV12-4 few TGTGCCAGCAGTCCTACGGGGGGGTACTACAATGAGCAGTTCTTC CASSPTGGYYNEQFF
- TRBJ1-1 TRBV10-3 - TGTGCCATCAGTGAAGGTCCGAACACTGAAGCTTTCTTT CAISEGPNTEAFF
- TRBJ1-2 TRBV12-3/TRBV12-4 many TGTGCCAGCAGTTTCGTTCTGGACGGGACTTATGGCTACACCTTC CASSFVLDGTYGYTF
- TRBJ1-2 TRBV29-1 - TGCGGCGTTGAAGATATCGGGGCATTGGGAGAGAGTCTCTATGGCTACACCTTC CGVEDIGALGESLYGYTF
- TRBJ1-1 TRBV11-2 few TGTGCCGGCAGCTTCGCGGGGGCTGGGGCTTTCTTT CAGSFAGAGAFF
TRBD1 TRBJ2-5 TRBV6-6 few TGTGCCAGCAGTCCAGGAACTTACAGGGGAGAGACCCAGTACTTC CASSPGTYRGETQYF
- TRBJ2-1 TRBV20-1 many TGCAGTGCTAGGACATCGAGCTCCTACAATGAGCAGTTCTTC CSARTSSSYNEQFF
- TRBJ1-2 TRBV3-1 - TGTGCCAGCAGCTCAAGATTTAGCTACACCTTC CASSSRFSYTF
- TRBJ1-1 TRBV5-1 few TGCGCCAGCAGCGGCCAACAGGGTTCCGAAGCTTTCTTT CASSGQQGSEAFF
- TRBJ1-5 TRBV20-1 once TGCAGTGCCCAGATTGCAGGGCGCCATCAGCCCCAGCATTTT CSAQIAGRHQPQHF
- TRBJ2-3 TRBV5-1 many TGCGCCAGCAGCTTGTATCGAACAGCTTCAAGCACAGATACGCAGTATTTT CASSLYRTASSTDTQYF
TRBD1 TRBJ1-2 TRBV7-9 many TGTGCCAGCAGCTTAAAAGACAGGGGAAATTATGGCTACACCTTC CASSLKDRGNYGYTF
- TRBJ2-7 TRBV12-3/TRBV12-4 - TGTGCCAGCAGTCCAAACCCGACCGGCGAGCAGTACTTC CASSPNPTGEQYF
- TRBJ2-1 TRBV5-6 - TGTGTCAGCAGCTTCGGCGCGGGGGCCTATGAGCAGTTCTTC CVSSFGAGAYEQFF
- TRBJ2-7 TRBV11-1 few TGTGCCAGCAGCCCCAACCCCTTCGAGCAGTACTTC CASSPNPFEQYF
- TRBJ2-5 TRBV7-2 - TGTGCCAGCAGCCCCCGGACAGCGGACCAAGAGACCCAGTACTTC CASSPRTADQETQYF
TRBD1 TRBJ1-2 TRBV7-2 - TGTGCCAGCAGCCCAGGGACAGAGCTCACTAACTATGGCTACACCTTC CASSPGTELTNYGYTF
- TRBJ2-3 TRBV29-1 many TGCAGCGTTGTGGAGGGAACAGATACGCAGTATTTT CSVVEGTDTQYF
- TRBJ1-2 TRBV28 once TGTGCCAGCAGTTTAAGCGACTGGGGAGGAATCGGTGGCTACACCTTC CASSLSDWGGIGGYTF
- TRBJ1-6 TRBV12-3/TRBV12-4 many TGTGCCAGCAGTTTAAAGGGGAGATCACCCCTCCACTTT CASSLKGRSPLHF
- TRBJ2-2 TRBV29-1 - TGCAGCGCGTCGGCGGCAGCCTCCGGGGAGCTGTTTTTT CSASAAASGELFF
- TRBJ2-1 TRBV20-1 many TGCAGTGCCAACACACCGGGCCAGCCTGAGCAGTTCTTC CSANTPGQPEQFF
TRBD1 TRBJ2-7 TRBV7-2 few TGTGCCAGCAGGTTTGACAGGGTCTACGAGCAGTACTTC CASRFDRVYEQYF
- TRBJ1-1 TRBV9 - TGTGCCAGCAGCGTAGAAGGGAACGAGGTGAACACTGAAGCTTTCTTT CASSVEGNEVNTEAFF
- TRBJ1-1 TRBV7-2 few TGTGCCAGCAGCTTAGCGGGAGGGGGGGGAGTCACTGAAGCTTTCTTT CASSLAGGGGVTEAFF
- TRBJ1-1 TRBV5-1 - TGCGCCAGCAGCTCCGACAGGCCCCCGGACACTGAAGCTTTCTTT CASSSDRPPDTEAFF
- TRBJ1-1 TRBV7-3 - TGTGCCAGCAGCTTATGGGGGAGGGCCCTTTTGAACACTGGAGCTTTCTTT CASSLWGRALLNTGAFF
- TRBJ1-2 TRBV6-5 few TGTGCCAGCAGAGAGGACAGTCCTAACTATGGCTACACCTTC CASREDSPNYGYTF
TRBD2 TRBJ2-1 TRBV20-1 - TGCAGTGCTCGTGGAATAAGCGGGAGGGCCTCCAGACTTTACAATGAGCAGTTCTTC CSARGISGRASRLYNEQFF
TRBD1 TRBJ1-2 TRBV7-2 few TGTGCCAGCAGCTTAGAGAAGGGGACAGGGCTTGCCTATGGCTACACCTTC CASSLEKGTGLAYGYTF
- TRBJ1-2 TRBV14 few TGTGCCAGCAGCCAAGGCGGACCCTATGGCTACACCTTC CASSQGGPYGYTF
TRBD1 TRBJ1-2 TRBV27 - TGTGCCAGCGGAAACAGGGGGCCCTATGGCTACACCTTC CASGNRGPYGYTF
- TRBJ1-1 TRBV6-6 few TGTGCCAGCAGTCCAACGTTGCGCGTCGCTGAAGCTTTCTTT CASSPTLRVAEAFF
- TRBJ1-2 TRBV29-1 few TGCAGCGTTGAATATAACTATGGCTACACCTTC CSVEYNYGYTF
- TRBJ1-1 TRBV30 - TGTGCCTGGACAAGGATAAACACTGAAGCTTTCTTT CAWTRINTEAFF
- TRBJ1-2 TRBV19 few TGTGCCAGTAGTGCAGGATCCCCCAACTATGGCTGCACCTTC CASSAGSPNYGCTF
- TRBJ2-4 TRBV4-1 many TGCGCCAGCAGCCAAGAGTCGGCTGAACAGGACATTCAGTACTTC CASSQESAEQDIQYF
- TRBJ1-5 TRBV3-1 few TGTGCCAGCAGCCAAGATTTAGCGGGTCGGCCCCAGCATTTT CASSQDLAGRPQHF
TRBD1 TRBJ1-1 TRBV12-3/TRBV12-4 - TGTGCCAGCAGCCGAGGGACAGGGGGCAAAACTGAAGCTTTCTTT CASSRGTGGKTEAFF
- TRBJ2-5 TRBV12-3/TRBV12-4 many TGTGCCAGCAGTTTAGGACGGAAAGAGACCCAGTACTTC CASSLGRKETQYF
- TRBJ2-1 TRBV7-9 many TGTGCCAGCAGCTTCTTGAACAATGAGCAGTTCTTC CASSFLNNEQFF
- TRBJ2-1 TRBV20-1 few TGCAGTGCTAGAGAGTTCCGCGGGTCCGCTACTAATGAGCAGTTCTTC CSAREFRGSATNEQFF
TRBD1 TRBJ2-1 TRBV4-1 - TGCGCCAGCAGCCAAGGATACGGACAGGGGGCTTACAGTGAGCAGTTCTTC CASSQGYGQGAYSEQFF
TRBD1 TRBJ2-7 TRBV5-1 - TGCGCCAGCAGCGCGGGCCGGGACAGGGGGTCCTACGAGCAGTACTTC CASSAGRDRGSYEQYF
TRBD1 TRBJ2-7 TRBV27 once TGTGCCAGCAGTGACAGGGGGCAGCCTGGAAGGTACTACGAGCAGTACTTC CASSDRGQPGRYYEQYF
TRBD1 TRBJ2-2 TRBV9 - TGTGCCAGCAGCGTAGGCCAGGGGGCGGCGAACACCGGGGAGCTGTTTTTT CASSVGQGAANTGELFF
- TRBJ1-1 TRBV7-2 few TGTGCCAGCAGTCAGGTGACCACTGAAGCTTTCTTT CASSQVTTEAFF
- TRBJ2-5 TRBV5-1 many TGCGCCAGCAGCACCAGGGGTTTTGGAGAGACCCAGTACTTC CASSTRGFGETQYF
TRBD2 TRBJ2-4 TRBV5-6 - TGTGCCAGCAGTTGGACTAGCGGGGGGGCAAGGAAAAACATTCAGTACTTC CASSWTSGGARKNIQYF
- TRBJ1-1 TRBV5-1 few TGCGCCAGCAGCCCGACCGGTGGGGTTTTGGTCACTGAAGCTTTCTTT CASSPTGGVLVTEAFF
- TRBJ2-5 TRBV13 - TGTGCCAGCAGCTTCATAGGTAGAGGGACCCAGTACTTC CASSFIGRGTQYF
- TRBJ1-5 TRBV12-3/TRBV12-4 - TGTGCCAGCGCCACGAGGGTTGTAGGCAATCAGCCCCAGCATTTT CASATRVVGNQPQHF
- TRBJ2-7 TRBV7-6 many TGTGCCAGCAGCCCTAGAGCGGACAGCTACGAGCAGTACTTC CASSPRADSYEQYF
- TRBJ1-5 TRBV25-1 many TGTGCCAGCAGTGAGGGGAACAGGGATCAGCCCCAGCATTTT CASSEGNRDQPQHF
- TRBJ1-2 TRBV6-6 few TGTGCCAGCAGTGACCCGGCAGAAACTAACTATGGCTACACCTTC CASSDPAETNYGYTF
TRBD1 TRBJ2-3 TRBV7-9 few TGTGCCAACGCGGACAGGGCGGACACAGATACGCAGTATTTT CANADRADTDTQYF
- TRBJ1-2 TRBV7-2 - TGTGCCAGCAGCTTAAGGGTGACGACAGACGTAGTGGGTGGCTACACCTTC CASSLRVTTDVVGGYTF
TRBD1 TRBJ2-2 TRBV5-5 many TGTGCCAGCAGCTCCAGACAGGGTTCGACCGGGGAGCTGTTTTTT CASSSRQGSTGELFF
TRBD1 TRBJ2-7 TRBV28 - TGTGCCAGCAGCAGTGGGACAGTAAGGAGATCCGAGCAGTACTTC CASSSGTVRRSEQYF